The entry that follows covers one T cell receptor beta chain sequence. Germline V gene data show CDR1 as SNHLY and CDR2 as FYNNEI. The CDR3 runs to 12 residues. This specimen belongs to a study of monozygotic twins with inflammatory bowel disease. UMIs that included a 6-nucleotide sample barcode were added by template switching, which took place during cDNA synthesis. The authors ran two nested PCRs of 16 and 9 cycles on TCRalpha and TCRbeta cDNA. TCRdb re-called the 5' RACE reads and shows each CDR3 protein once, DNA omitted. This repertoire includes 300,000 to 450,000 distinct CDR3 sequences. This sequence joins TRBV2 and TRBJ1-4. The clonotype comes from a human donor with ulcerative colitis or Crohn's disease, or a healthy co-twin of an affected twin (not recorded which). The sequenced sample consisted of blood. The CDR3 region is CASGQGGEKLFF.